This T cell receptor (beta chain) stems from a study of blood T cells in healthy people across ages (dated by TCRdb to about 2015). Study-level background: Template switching captured roughly one uniquely barcoded TCR beta cDNA molecule per two T cells in model experiments. The donors were split into four age groups: young (average around 15 years), middle-aged (over 35), aged (about 62) and long-lived (about 74). To avoid experimental bias, donors of different ages were randomly spread across the sequencing lanes. Using the same blood draw, the study looked at two additional independent replicas of 1 million unique cDNA reads for two donors, one aged 18 to 30 and the other aged 80 or older. Using deep sequencing normalized with unique cDNA molecular identifiers, the study measured how TCR beta repertoire diversity changes with age.

Measured from the cysteine to the phenylalanine, the CDR3 is 13 residues long. Just the 39-base CDR3 DNA is kept, in frame starting at base 1. CDR1 is given as KGHSH and CDR2 as LQKENI, both from the germline V gene. The junction shows trimming of 2 bases on V and 7 bases on J, plus 9 bases between the germline ends. In this sample, this clonotype turned up many times. Its recognized antigen is unknown. Base qualities are not at hand, and no much larger clone is one base apart. Library prep was done by 5' RACE. TCRdb names Illumina HiSeq 2500 as the instrument used. A second roughly 6 to 12 cycle PCR used a sample-barcoded 5' primer and a J-beta primer mix. A template-switch 5' adaptor carrying 12 random nucleotides introduced a unique molecular identifier onto each TCR beta cDNA molecule. Each sample yielded at least 2.5 million CDR3-containing paired-end reads. All of the RNA was converted into first-strand cDNA using the Mint cDNA synthesis kit, with a TRBC-specific oligonucleotide serving as the primer. Following uracil-DNA glycosylase treatment, a first 18-cycle PCR with universal primers M1SS and BC2_uni_R was performed on all cDNA. On the authors' methods: Normalization of each sample was performed by random selection of 1 million high-quality reads, each carrying a distinct molecular identifier. Reads sharing molecular identifiers were discarded rather than binned into consensus sequences. MiTCR, with a Q25 quality threshold and the strictest error-elimination algorithm, was used for CDR3 identification, clonotype clustering and error correction. Lower-bound total TCR beta diversity was estimated with a nonparametric unseen species model using Euler transformation. The public sequencing data were trimmed at Q25 with fastp and processed into clonotypes with MiXCR by TCRdb, which kept only in-frame beta chains. Entries are consolidated by CDR3 protein sequence, retaining the most common genes and DNA. None of the V and J calls come from the authors' own analysis; TCRdb made them. The sample has fewer than 750,000 distinct CDR3 sequences on record, under 65% of them singletons. Jointly, the top ten make up roughly 14% of the sample.

Systemically healthy Caucasian individuals from Russia, roughly 40 in total and aged roughly 6 to 90 years, were included as donors. Ten milliliters of peripheral blood were drawn from each donor into EDTA-treated Vacutainer tubes. Ficoll-Paque density-gradient centrifugation was used to isolate PBMCs, with at least 7 million obtained per sample. Total RNA was extracted from PBMCs with Trizol reagent, with at least 6 micrograms obtained per sample. The percentages of naive CD45RAhigh/CD27high T cells were determined by flow cytometry on a PBMC aliquot from every donor. The paper's findings and limits, for the study overall: Estimates of total diversity based on one million sequenced T cells were regarded as lower bounds and as underestimates. Because profiling used bulk unsorted PBMCs, naive and antigen-experienced compartments could not be compared conclusively. The CMV infection status of donors was not known, potentially confounding age-related changes in expanded clonotypes. Observed TCR beta diversity per million T cells fell roughly linearly with age, and a significant reduction was already apparent by age around 44. The long-lived group showed more naive CD4+ T cells, fewer expanded clones and increased TCR diversity than the aged group, suggesting age selection. The percentage of naive T cells measured by flow cytometry correlated strongly with observed TCR beta diversity.

The sequencing input was blood. This chain joins TRBV18 to TRBJ2-1; no D gene is confidently identified. This clonotype was sampled from a woman of 80 years or more in good health. The CDR3 region: CASSPYDRNEQFF. The sequenced DNA: TGTGCCAGCTCACCATACGATAGGAATGAGCAGTTCTTC.